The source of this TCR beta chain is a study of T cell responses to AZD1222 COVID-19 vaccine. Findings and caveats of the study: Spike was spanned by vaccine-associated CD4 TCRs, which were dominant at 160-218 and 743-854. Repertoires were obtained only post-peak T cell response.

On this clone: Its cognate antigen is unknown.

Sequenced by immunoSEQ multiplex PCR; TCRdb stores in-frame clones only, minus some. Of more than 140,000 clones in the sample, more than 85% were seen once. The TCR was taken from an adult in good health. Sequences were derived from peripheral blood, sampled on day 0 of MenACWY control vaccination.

In DNA, the CDR3 is TGTGCCAGCAGTGAAGGTCTGGGGGGCGGCACTGAAGCTTTCTTT. This codes for CASSEGLGGGTEAFF. This chain joins TRBV6-1 and TRBJ1-1; the D gene is possibly TRBD1 (6 bases). Trimming took off 1 base at V and 4 bases at J, with 13 bases between the two ends. This CDR3 is built from 15 residues. Germline V gene lookup returns CDR1 MNHNS and CDR2 SASEGT.